A selection of T cell receptor beta chains follows, all from one sample in a study of shared T cell receptors in the human thymus. Clones were read by immunoSEQ multiplex PCR, and TCRdb kept only the in-frame ones, dropping some. The sample consists of 500,000 to 850,000 clones, around 87% of them appearing once. This sample also appeared in a second study, on human thymus T cells.

Specimen: thymocytes. All receptors come from a boy under two years old with a congenital heart defect. CDR3s include the opening cysteine and the closing phenylalanine or tryptophan. D genes are given only for firm matches. Not all rows give a size; the values are once, few, many and, for expanded clones, a class.

CDR3nt	CDR3aa	v_gene	j_gene	abundance	d_gene
TGTGCCAGCAGTTGCCCCCCCGGGACAGCTCGGTATATGGTCAATCAGCCCCAGCATTTT	CASSCPPGTARYMVNQPQHF	TRBV28	TRBJ1-5	-	TRBD1
TGCGCCAGCAGCCCGGGACAGGGGATACAAGAGACCCAGTACTTC	CASSPGQGIQETQYF	TRBV5-1	TRBJ2-5	-	TRBD1
TGTGCCAGCAGCTTGGTTGCGGGATCCGAGCAGTACTTC	CASSLVAGSEQYF	TRBV7-6	TRBJ2-7	-	-
TGTGCCAGCTCACCAAAGGTAGGGGGTTCACATGAAGCTTTCTTT	CASSPKVGGSHEAFF	TRBV18	TRBJ1-1	-	-
TGTGCCAGTAGTAATGGAATCTATCCACAGGCCCAAGAGACCCAGTACTTC	CASSNGIYPQAQETQYF	TRBV19	TRBJ2-5	-	-
TGCGCCAGCAACCTTTTGGGGACTAGCGGTTACAATGAGCAGTTCTTC	CASNLLGTSGYNEQFF	TRBV5-1	TRBJ2-1	-	TRBD2
TGTGCCAGCAGCAGAGTCGTCCAGCGGGAGGGGCACGACACAGATACGCAGTATTTT	CASSRVVQREGHDTDTQYF	TRBV14	TRBJ2-3	-	TRBD2
TGTGCCAGCACCTCAGTCGATTCCTACGAGCAGTACTTC	CASTSVDSYEQYF	TRBV7-9	TRBJ2-7	few	-
TGCGCCAGCAGCCCCCCCCTACGAGAAAACACCATATATTTT	CASSPPLRENTIYF	TRBV4-1	TRBJ1-3	-	-
TGTGCCAGCAGCGCAAGAGACAGGAGCTACACTGAAGCTTTCTTT	CASSARDRSYTEAFF	TRBV7-8	TRBJ1-1	-	-
TGTGCCAGCAGCTCCACACAGGACAGGGTGGGAACAGATACGCAGTATTTT	CASSSTQDRVGTDTQYF	TRBV7-6	TRBJ2-3	-	TRBD1
TGTGCCAGCAGTTTTGAGGGAAACTATGGCTACACCTTC	CASSFEGNYGYTF	TRBV28	TRBJ1-2	-	-
TGCGCCAGCAGCTTTTCCCCGGGACTGGGAATCTCCTATAATTCACCCCTCCACTTT	CASSFSPGLGISYNSPLHF	TRBV5-1	TRBJ1-6	-	-
TGTGCCAGCAGCTTGCCACCGACTAGCGGGAGGGCCGGTGGTCACGAGCAGTACTTC	CASSLPPTSGRAGGHEQYF	TRBV5-6	TRBJ2-7	-	TRBD2
TGTGCCAGCAGCCCGCTGGGCCTGACGGATGAGCAGTTCTTC	CASSPLGLTDEQFF	TRBV7-3	TRBJ2-1	-	-
TGCGCCAGCAGTCAATCGCCCAGATACTACGAGCAGTACTTC	CASSQSPRYYEQYF	TRBV23-1	TRBJ2-7	-	-
TGTGCCAGCAGTGAAGCGATCAGCGGGGGGCCATGGGGGGCTTTCTTT	CASSEAISGGPWGAFF	TRBV2	TRBJ1-1	-	-
TGTGCCAGTAGTATTGGTCAGGGTCTGAGACAGCCCCAGCATTTT	CASSIGQGLRQPQHF	TRBV19	TRBJ1-5	-	-
TGTGCCAGCAGTTTACGAGACAGCTACAATGAGCAGTTCTTC	CASSLRDSYNEQFF	TRBV28	TRBJ2-1	-	-
TGTGCCAGCCTCCGGGACAGGGGAGAAGGGACTGAAGCTTTCTTT	CASLRDRGEGTEAFF	TRBV2	TRBJ1-1	-	TRBD1
TGTGCCTTCCCAAAAGCGGGGGGGCATGGAGATACGCAGTATTTT	CAFPKAGGHGDTQYF	TRBV30	TRBJ2-3	few	TRBD2
TGCGCCAGCAGCCAAGTTCGACTAGCGGGGGTAAATGAGCAGTTCTTC	CASSQVRLAGVNEQFF	TRBV4-1	TRBJ2-1	-	TRBD2
TGTGCCAGCAGCTTGGGTGGACAGGGGGGAGAGGGCTACACCTTC	CASSLGGQGGEGYTF	TRBV5-4	TRBJ1-2	few	TRBD1
TGTGCCAGCAGCCAACATCACCCGGGACAGCGAAGCTTC	CASSQHHPGQRSF	TRBV14	TRBJ2-7	-	TRBD1
TGTGCCAGCAGCTTAGGGGGGGGCGAGCAGTACTTC	CASSLGGGEQYF	TRBV13	TRBJ2-7	-	-